This T cell receptor beta chain was found in a study of cytomegalovirus exposure and HLA in healthy donors. General study findings and limits: In a later analysis, across HLA loci, associated TCR counts were highest for DRB1, lowest for HLA-C. As a later analysis showed, several of the most significant clusters appeared to be linked to common viral pathogens. Trimming of TCR beta V- and J-genes showed a link, identified in a later analysis, to a missense DCLRE1C variant.

This CDR3 is 14 amino acids long. V lost 3 bases to trimming and J lost 1 base, with 9 bases between them. Per germline, CDR1 KGHSH and CDR2 LQKENI. At the time of sampling, donors were nominally healthy, though unrecorded immune exposures were likely. On this clone: No antigen is known for it.

Amplification used 60 Vbeta primers and 13 Jbeta primers. Measured with immunoSEQ multiplex PCR; TCRdb has only the in-frame clones, and not every one. This sample has about 120,000 clones, with over 9.5% found just once. V is TRBV18 and J is TRBJ1-1, with a tentative D call TRBD1 (6 bases). The material sequenced was PBMCs. The TCR comes from a woman younger than 30 in good health and CMV-seropositive. The DNA for the CDR3 is TGTGCCAGCTCACCGCGGACAGCGAACACTGAAGCTTTCTTT. Translating gives CASSPRTANTEAFF.